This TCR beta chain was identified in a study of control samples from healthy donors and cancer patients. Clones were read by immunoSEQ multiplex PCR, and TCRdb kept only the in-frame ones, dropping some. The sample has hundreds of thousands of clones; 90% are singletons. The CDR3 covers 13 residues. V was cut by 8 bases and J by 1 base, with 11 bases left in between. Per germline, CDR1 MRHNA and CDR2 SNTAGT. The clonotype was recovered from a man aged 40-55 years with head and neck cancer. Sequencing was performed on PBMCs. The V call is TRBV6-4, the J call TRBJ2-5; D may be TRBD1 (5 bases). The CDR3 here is CASAPGAQETQYF. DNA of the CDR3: TGTGCCAGCGCCCCTGGGGCCCAAGAGACCCAGTACTTC.